This T cell receptor beta chain was sequenced during a study of CD8 T cells in ankylosing spondylitis. Study-wide points: Ankylosing spondylitis blood appeared to carry a characteristic TCR beta motif of roughly 8 highly homologous variants.

Quantitative 5'-RACE with molecular barcodes produced the TCR beta libraries. Each CDR3 protein is one row after TCRdb ran MiXCR on the 5' RACE reads. The sample carries under 250,000 distinct CDR3 sequences, roughly a tenth recorded once. This clonotype occurred many times. Its antigen remains unidentified. This clonotype was obtained from a male donor with ankylosing spondylitis or in good health (not recorded which). The specimen sequenced was blood, either unsorted or a sorted T cell fraction (not recorded which).

CDR3 residues: CASSSLAGGIYEQYF. CDR3 in DNA: TGTGCCAGCAGTAGTCTAGCGGGGGGAATCTACGAGCAGTACTTC. The rearrangement links TRBV6-1 to TRBJ2-7; TRBD2 agrees at 11 bases. CDR1 is MNHNS and CDR2 is SASEGT in the germline V gene. The trim removed 5 bases at V and 3 bases at J, leaving 6 bases unmatched. There are 15 residues in the CDR3.